The clone carrying this TCR beta chain came up once. Trimming stripped 0 bases from V and 7 bases from J, with 13 bases between. This CDR3 is 15 amino acids long. The germline V gene has CDR1 GTSNPN and CDR2 SVGIG (reference sequence). This sample was included in a study of control samples from healthy donors and cancer patients. The table came from immunoSEQ multiplex PCR; TCRdb's copy has only in-frame clones and leaves some out. The repertoire includes roughly 88,000 clones, about 92% of them detected once, and about 8.8% sits in the top ten. V and J are TRBV30 and TRBJ1-6; the D gene is possibly TRBD1 (6 bases). Sequenced input: blood. The TCR originated in a man aged 18 to 30 in good health. The CDR3 DNA is TGTGCCTGGAGTGTAATGGGGGCCGAGAATTCACCCCTCCACTTT. Translation: CAWSVMGAENSPLHF.